The present T cell receptor beta chain was sequenced within a study of blood T cells in healthy people across ages. There are a few counts of this clonotype. This CDR3 has 17 residues. Looked up from germline, CDR1 is SQVTM and CDR2 is ANQGSEA. J gave up 0 bases and V 5 bases, and 7 bases lay outside the gene matches. Sample-barcoded 5' priming and a J-beta primer mix drove a second PCR of about 7 to 12 cycles. TCRdb independently ran MiXCR on the 5' RACE reads; one entry per CDR3 protein. The sample includes about 560,000 distinct CDR3 sequences, 27% of them seen just once. In addition, the sample was reused for a study of T cells of mothers and their children. Turning to that study: The donor cohort consisted of a few healthy Caucasian mothers and their six children. Per child, around 2.9 million TCR beta CDR3 reads were obtained, against over 8.5 million per mother.

The sequenced material came from blood. The TCR sequence derives from a boy younger than 10 in good health. The genes are TRBV29-1 and TRBJ2-1, with 13 bases matching TRBD2. CDR3 in DNA: TGCAGCGTTAGGACTAGCGGGGGCCTCAGCTCCTACAATGAGCAGTTCTTC. Protein sequence: CSVRTSGGLSSYNEQFF.